The present TCR beta chain was sequenced within a study of shared clonotypes between healthy human individuals. Study results and caveats: The four-donor shared clonotypes exceeded non-shared clonotypes in generation probability, with non-shared ones scoring lower. Naive subsets, compared against memory subsets, generally had larger estimated richness values. Sampling covered blood only; tissue repertoires likely differ.

Notes on this clone: Its antigen is currently unknown.

TCRdb keeps only in-frame clones here, not all; method: immunoSEQ multiplex PCR. The sample shows around 330,000 clones, under 80% of them seen only once. J lost 0 bases, V lost 8 bases, and 1 base had no gene match. Germline V gives CDR1 MNHEY, CDR2 SMNVEV (reference sequence). The length of the CDR3 is 12 residues. This TCR derives from a man aged 25 to 45 in good health. The V gene is TRBV27, the J gene TRBJ2-7; 7 nucleotides line up with TRBD1. Sequences were obtained from memory CD4+ T cells sorted from blood. Subset given: CD45RA-negative fraction. CDR3 DNA sequence: TGTGCCAGCGGGACAGTCTCCTACGAGCAGTACTTC. This sequence encodes CASGTVSYEQYF.